The rows below give T cell receptor beta chains drawn from one sample of a study of OX40 agonist ivuxolimab in advanced cancers. Produced via immunoSEQ multiplex PCR; TCRdb's table is partial and in-frame only. The table records under 65,000 clones, about 88% of them present only once. The source was CD4+ or CD8+ T cells sorted from blood, collected in a trial of the OX40 agonist ivuxolimab. The source is an adult with an advanced solid tumor such as melanoma, head and neck, liver or kidney cancer. The CDR3 runs from the conserved cysteine through the conserved F or W. For some rows the clone size is stated as once, few or many, or as a class when expanded; others skip it.

clone_size | j_call | v_call | cdr3_aa
- | TRBJ2-1 | TRBV2 | CASRDPGTNEQFF
- | TRBJ2-7 | TRBV18 | CASSPDLYEQYF
- | TRBJ2-7 | TRBV6-6 | CASSGTSAAYEQYF
- | TRBJ2-5 | TRBV2 | CASSDPPGQETQYF
- | TRBJ1-4 | TRBV5-4 | CASSTTGPNEKLFF
- | TRBJ2-1 | TRBV27 | CASSSRQGNEQFF
- | TRBJ1-2 | TRBV30 | CAWKSQTNYGYTF
- | TRBJ1-1 | TRBV30 | CAWSLGHTEAFF
- | TRBJ2-3 | TRBV28 | CASSVDSRNTDTQYF
- | TRBJ1-2 | TRBV19 | CASSSIAAYDYTF
- | TRBJ1-2 | TRBV30 | CARSGTGYGYTF
once | TRBJ1-6 | TRBV5-1 | CASSPNQGESFSPLHF
- | TRBJ1-1 | TRBV5-1 | CASSFDRVGTEAFF
- | TRBJ1-5 | TRBV19 | CASSTGDDQPQHF
- | TRBJ2-7 | TRBV13 | CASRRTGILDEQYF
- | TRBJ2-7 | TRBV4-3 | CASSHGQGGTYEQYF
- | TRBJ2-5 | TRBV27 | CASSLDRGQETQYF
- | TRBJ1-2 | TRBV19 | CASNLRDRGLAEYGYTF
- | TRBJ1-4 | TRBV29-1 | CSVVLGEKLFF
- | TRBJ2-5 | TRBV5-4 | CASSFLDGEETQYF
- | TRBJ1-2 | TRBV6-1 | CASSEGRTVTFSNYGYTF
- | TRBJ2-4 | TRBV5-8 | CASSLGPDLYF
- | TRBJ1-3 | TRBV28 | CASRGGLSGNTIYF
- | TRBJ2-5 | TRBV5-1 | CASSSVSTGYGETQYF
few | TRBJ2-5 | TRBV7-3 | CASSLNREETQYF
- | TRBJ1-6 | TRBV4-1 | CASSQVGLENSPLHF
- | TRBJ2-7 | TRBV2 | CASSLRDLSYEQYF
- | TRBJ1-3 | TRBV2 | CASLDSPRLGNTIYF
- | TRBJ1-5 | TRBV2 | CASSEVTGGQPQHF
- | TRBJ1-1 | TRBV11-2 | CASSLDPNTEAFF
- | TRBJ2-1 | TRBV28 | CASSWDRGHRGEQFF
- | TRBJ2-7 | TRBV5-1 | CASGAGGFYEQYF
- | - | TRBV19 | CASSSEYSYEQYF
- | TRBJ1-4 | TRBV7-9 | CASSSPARQGRNEKLFF
medium-sized | TRBJ1-6 | TRBV27 | CASSLETGSKSPLHF
once | TRBJ2-2 | TRBV7-2 | CASSPDSQGGELFF
- | TRBJ1-1 | TRBV18 | CASSPGGTWEVTEAFF
- | TRBJ2-4 | TRBV30 | CAWEWPRPRQTKNIQYF
- | TRBJ2-1 | TRBV29-1 | CSVVPPNEQFF
few | TRBJ2-7 | TRBV27 | CASSLSRAGVQAYEQYF
- | TRBJ2-7 | TRBV7-2 | CASSGPGGPWRSSYEQYF
- | TRBJ1-2 | TRBV10-2 | CASSELSRYGYTF
- | TRBJ2-1 | TRBV6-1 | CASSLQGHEQFF
- | TRBJ1-1 | TRBV11-2 | CASSLAGLNTEAFF
- | TRBJ1-3 | TRBV5-3 | CARSWGVASPGNTIYF
- | TRBJ2-5 | TRBV18 | CASSPPNREETQYF
once | TRBJ2-3 | TRBV7-6 | CASSLDPRTAGITF
- | TRBJ2-7 | TRBV10-1 | CASIDAATKEQYF
once | TRBJ2-7 | TRBV5-6 | CASSLATSYEQYF
- | TRBJ1-3 | TRBV15 | CATSGPGGNTIYF
- | TRBJ2-7 | TRBV11-2 | CASSERRGLRLPLLYF
- | TRBJ1-5 | TRBV19 | CAGRGFREPGTFNQPQHF
- | TRBJ2-2 | TRBV6-5 | CASRIQGSGELFF
- | TRBJ1-5 | TRBV28 | CASIIESRDRQTYYSNQPQHF